The source of this T cell receptor (beta chain) is a study of OX40 agonist ivuxolimab in advanced cancers. CDR1 is SGHNT and CDR2 is YYREEE in the germline V gene (reference sequence). The length of the CDR3 is 14 residues. The J segment lost 3 bases and the V segment lost 4 bases, leaving 5 bases of the junction unmatched. Profiling relied on immunoSEQ multiplex PCR, and the TCRdb table lists in-frame clones only, not all of them. The sample has tens of thousands of clones; 75% to 95% are singletons. The sequence was collected from an adult with an advanced solid tumor such as melanoma, head and neck, liver or kidney cancer. The chain links TRBV5-4 to TRBJ2-7, with 9 nucleotides matching TRBD2. Sequences were derived from CD4+ or CD8+ T cells sorted from blood, sampled in a trial of the OX40 agonist ivuxolimab. The CDR3, as DNA: TGTGCCAGCAGCACGGGACTAGCCGTCTACGAGCAGTACTTC. This encodes CASSTGLAVYEQYF.